A single sample gave rise to the 23 T cell receptor beta chains below, sequenced in a study of identical twins. TCRdb ran MiXCR on the 5' RACE reads and lists one entry per CDR3 protein. The table shows under 900,000 distinct CDR3 sequences, with more than 9% occurring only once. These data also formed part of another study, on yellow fever vaccine responses in identical twins.

Material for sequencing was PBMCs. Every receptor here comes from a young woman in good health.

This clonotype was seen a few times. J is TRBJ2-6 and V is TRBV5-1; D not certain. The V and J ends lost 0 bases and 0 bases respectively, with 10 bases between them. Looked up from germline, CDR1 is SGHRS and CDR2 is YFSETQ. The length of the CDR3 is 17 residues. CDR3 region: CASSLGPQTSGANVLTF. Here the CDR3 DNA reads TGCGCCAGCAGCTTGGGTCCACAGACCTCTGGGGCCAACGTCCTGACTTTC.

This clonotype was detected a few times. The V gene is TRBV28, the J gene TRBJ2-7; D might be TRBD2 (5 bases). The V gene's germline CDR1 is MDHEN and CDR2 SYDVKM. V lost 6 bases, J lost 7 bases, and 19 bases lay in between. The CDR3 loop spans 14 amino acids. The CDR3 sequence is CASRLGLVLGEQYF. The CDR3 DNA reads TGTGCCAGCAGACTAGGGCTCGTTTTGGGTGAGCAGTACTTC.

V is TRBV12-3 or TRBV12-4 and J is TRBJ2-1, with D perhaps TRBD2 (6 bases). The CDR3 sequence is 13 residues long. Trimming removed 6 bases from V and 9 bases from J, with 15 bases in between. For the CDR3, the DNA is TGTGCCAGCAGCCTCCCGGGGGTTGGTGAGCAGTTCTTC. This sequence encodes CASSLPGVGEQFF.

The chain uses TRBV7-9 and TRBJ2-1, with 8 bases aligning to TRBD2. V was pared by 8 bases and J by 4 bases, with 7 bases of the junction left unmatched. The CDR3 loop spans 14 amino acids. Germline loops: CDR1 SEHNR, CDR2 FQNEAQ (reference sequence). Written as DNA, the CDR3 is TGTGCCAGCCTGAGCGGGGGATTTTACAATGAGCAGTTCTTC. Residues: CASLSGGFYNEQFF.

The chain recombines TRBV7-9 with TRBJ2-7, with 8 nucleotides matching TRBD1. CDR3 length: 12 amino acids. Per the germline V gene, CDR1 is SEHNR and CDR2 is FQNEAQ (reference sequence). Losses at the gene ends were 5 bases for V and 9 bases for J; bases not matched to a gene: 6. CDR3 in amino acids: CASSEGQGAQYF. The CDR3 DNA reads TGTGCCAGCAGCGAAGGACAGGGAGCGCAGTACTTC.

This clonotype was detected many times. The rearrangement uses TRBV4-1 and TRBJ2-7, with D tentatively TRBD1 (6 bases). CDR3 length: 15 residues. V lost 1 base and J 3 bases, leaving 13 bases between the germline ends. The germline V gene encodes CDR1 MGHRA and CDR2 YSYEKL. The CDR3 protein is CASSQGAGALYEQYF. The CDR3 DNA follows: TGCGCCAGCAGCCAAGGGGCAGGGGCCCTCTACGAGCAGTACTTC.

This chain connects TRBV12-3 or TRBV12-4 to TRBJ2-1, with 13 positions matching TRBD2. Germline trimming cut 3 bases from V and 2 bases from J; bases unmatched to any gene: 4. The CDR3 length is 17 residues. This chain's CDR3 is CASSFQGTSGTYNEQFF. For the CDR3, the DNA is TGTGCCAGCAGTTTCCAAGGGACTAGCGGGACCTACAATGAGCAGTTCTTC.

The rearrangement joins TRBV18 to TRBJ2-1; 9 positions agree with TRBD2. CDR3 length: 16 residues. Germline-derived CDR1 and CDR2 are KGHSH and LQKENI. J was trimmed by 3 bases and V by 2 bases; bases with no gene match: 5. CDR3 nucleotide sequence: TGTGCCAGCTCACCATTGCGGCGGGAGGGCTACAATGAGCAGTTCTTC. This codes for CASSPLRREGYNEQFF.

This clonotype has at least ten counts. This chain joins TRBV10-3 and TRBJ1-5; TRBD1 is a possible D gene (5 bases). CDR3 length: 13 residues. Germline V lookup: CDR1 ENHRY, CDR2 SYGVKD. V was cut by 5 bases and J by 5 bases, with 10 bases left in between. The CDR3 region is CAISPTEYQPQHF. The CDR3 DNA follows: TGTGCCATCAGTCCGACAGAATATCAGCCCCAGCATTTT.

This clonotype has only a few counts. It may be a read error: a sequence one base away is much more abundant. The J gene is TRBJ2-2, the V gene TRBV28; D ambiguous. Looked up from germline, CDR1 is MDHEN and CDR2 is SYDVKM. V lost 10 bases to trimming and J lost 6 bases, with 9 bases between them. The CDR3 totals 11 residues. The CDR3 DNA is TGTGCCATCGGTGAGGCCGGGGAGCTGTTTTTT. This codes for CAIGEAGELFF.

There are a few counts of this clonotype. The chain employs TRBV20-1 and TRBJ2-3, with 7 bases that match TRBD1. Germline CDR1 DFQATT, CDR2 SNEGSKA (reference sequence). The CDR3 spans 16 residues. Trimming removed 3 bases from V and 2 bases from J; junction bases left unmatched: 11. CDR3: CSARVRTGGFTDTQYF. DNA for the CDR3: TGCAGTGCTAGGGTCAGGACAGGAGGATTCACAGATACGCAGTATTTT.

This clonotype was counted between two and nine times. V gene TRBV12-3 or TRBV12-4 combines with J gene TRBJ1-4, with 8 bases identical to TRBD1. J was trimmed by 0 bases and V by 6 bases; bases with no gene match: 6. The CDR3 consists of 16 residues. CDR3 region: CASSPGTGATNEKLFF. CDR3 bases: TGTGCCAGCAGCCCCGGGACAGGAGCAACTAATGAAAAACTGTTTTTT.

This clonotype was seen more than once but under ten times. The chain uses TRBV20-1 and TRBJ2-2; D gene unclear. This CDR3 comprises 14 residues. V lost 6 bases and J 1 base, leaving 12 bases between the germline ends. Per germline, CDR1 DFQATT and CDR2 SNEGSKA (reference sequence). The CDR3 DNA is TGCAGTGCCAAGCCCTGGGGGAACACCGGGGAGCTGTTTTTT. Translating gives CSAKPWGNTGELFF.

The sample holds a few counts of this clonotype. The chain carries TRBV12-3 or TRBV12-4 and TRBJ2-2, with D uncertain. V was cut by 6 bases and J by 10 bases, with 18 bases left in between. The CDR3 runs to 14 residues. Written as DNA, the CDR3 is TGTGCCAGCAGACCCCGGCGGACCGACTCGGAGCTGTTTTTT. Its protein product is CASRPRRTDSELFF.

The genes are TRBV25-1 and TRBJ1-2; no clear D. Germline loops: CDR1 MGHDK, CDR2 SYGVNS. This CDR3 contains 14 residues. V lost 2 bases, J lost 4 bases, and 11 bases lay in between. CDR3 sequence reads: CASSEDGAFYGYTF. DNA for the CDR3: TGTGCCAGCAGTGAAGACGGCGCGTTCTATGGCTACACCTTC.

This clonotype was picked up many times. The J gene is TRBJ2-3, the V gene TRBV12-3 or TRBV12-4; 9 nucleotides match TRBD1. The junction had 2 bases not matched to a gene; V was cut back by 6 bases and J by 1 base. The CDR3 extends over 14 amino acids. CDR3 amino acids: CASSRTGGTDTQYF. The DNA of the CDR3 is TGTGCCAGCAGCCGGACAGGGGGCACAGATACGCAGTATTTT.

The V call is TRBV7-6, the J call TRBJ1-1, with D perhaps matching TRBD1 (6 bases). The CDR3 runs 13 residues. V was clipped by 5 bases and J by 5 bases, with 12 bases between them. Germline CDR1 is SGHVS and CDR2 is FNYEAQ. The CDR3 region is CASSPHRDTEAFF. CDR3 DNA: TGTGCCAGCAGCCCACACAGGGATACTGAAGCTTTCTTT.

The chain uses TRBV29-1 and TRBJ2-3; TRBD1 or TRBD2 may be the D gene (6 bases each). The CDR3 sequence is 14 residues long. The germline CDR1 and CDR2 sequences are SQVTM and ANQGSEA. The V end was cut by 7 bases, the J end by 3 bases, with 17 bases between. CDR3 coding DNA: TGCAGCGCTCAACAAGGGGGGCGAACAGATACGCAGTATTTT. Translation gives CSAQQGGRTDTQYF.

This chain uses TRBV10-3 with TRBJ2-2; 7 nucleotides line up with TRBD1. J gave up 5 bases and V 9 bases, and 3 bases lay outside the gene matches. Germline V lookup: CDR1 ENHRY, CDR2 SYGVKD. CDR3 length: 12 amino acids. DNA for the CDR3: TGTGCCATACAGGGGTTGACCGGGGAGCTGTTTTTT. As protein: CAIQGLTGELFF.

This clonotype was picked up a small number of times. V is TRBV27 and J is TRBJ2-3; 11 bases map to TRBD2. The CDR3 sequence is 16 residues long. Germline V lookup: CDR1 MNHEY, CDR2 SMNVEV (reference sequence). The J segment lost 1 base and the V segment lost 3 bases, leaving 3 bases of the junction unmatched. The CDR3 bases are TGTGCCAGCAGTTTCAGACTAGCGGGGCGCACAGATACGCAGTATTTT. This sequence encodes CASSFRLAGRTDTQYF.

This chain links TRBV6-1 with TRBJ2-5; 7 bases are a match to TRBD1. The CDR3 spans 13 residues. Germline V gene data show CDR1 as MNHNS and CDR2 as SASEGT. The J segment lost 2 bases and the V segment lost 7 bases, leaving 4 bases of the junction unmatched. CDR3 sequence: CASNWDSQETQYF. CDR3 bases: TGTGCCAGCAACTGGGACAGTCAAGAGACCCAGTACTTC.

This chain connects TRBV29-1 to TRBJ2-3; no clear D. CDR1 is SQVTM, CDR2 ANQGSEA, per germline. This CDR3 is built from 14 residues. Trimming removed 7 bases from V and 0 bases from J, with 14 bases in between. CDR3 amino acids: CSATTPTSTDTQYF. Written as DNA, the CDR3 is TGCAGCGCCACAACCCCGACTAGCACAGATACGCAGTATTTT.

The J gene is TRBJ2-3, the V gene TRBV20-1; TRBD2 matches 13 bases. J lost 0 bases, V lost 0 bases, and 3 bases had no gene match. Germline V gene lookup returns CDR1 DFQATT and CDR2 SNEGSKA (reference sequence). This CDR3 is built from 17 residues. The CDR3 loop is CSAREGTSGTSTDTQYF. The CDR3, as DNA: TGCAGTGCTAGAGAGGGGACTAGCGGGACTAGCACAGATACGCAGTATTTT.